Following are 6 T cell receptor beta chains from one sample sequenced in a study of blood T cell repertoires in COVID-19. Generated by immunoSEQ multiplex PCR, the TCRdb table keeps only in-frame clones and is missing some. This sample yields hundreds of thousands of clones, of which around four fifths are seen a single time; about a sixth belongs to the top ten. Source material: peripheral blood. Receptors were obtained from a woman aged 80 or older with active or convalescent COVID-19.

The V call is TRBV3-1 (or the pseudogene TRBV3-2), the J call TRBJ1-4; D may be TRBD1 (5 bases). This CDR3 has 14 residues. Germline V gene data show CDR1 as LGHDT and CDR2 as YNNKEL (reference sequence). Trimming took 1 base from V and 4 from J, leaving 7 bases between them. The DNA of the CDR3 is TGTGCCAGCAGCCAAGGACAGTTTAATGAAAAACTGTTTTTT. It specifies CASSQGQFNEKLFF.

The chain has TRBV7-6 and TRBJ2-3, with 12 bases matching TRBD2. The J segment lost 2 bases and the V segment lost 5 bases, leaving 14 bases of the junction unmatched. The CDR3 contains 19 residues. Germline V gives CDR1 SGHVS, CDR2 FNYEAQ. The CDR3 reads CASSVLAGGPQLNTDTQYF. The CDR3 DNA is TGTGCCAGCAGCGTACTAGCGGGAGGTCCCCAATTAAACACAGATACGCAGTATTTT.

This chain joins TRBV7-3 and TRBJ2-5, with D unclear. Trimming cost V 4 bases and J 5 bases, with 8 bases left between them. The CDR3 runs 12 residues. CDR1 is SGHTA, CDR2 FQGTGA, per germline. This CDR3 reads CASSSPRETQYF. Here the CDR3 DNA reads TGTGCCAGCAGCTCCCCGAGGGAGACCCAGTACTTC.

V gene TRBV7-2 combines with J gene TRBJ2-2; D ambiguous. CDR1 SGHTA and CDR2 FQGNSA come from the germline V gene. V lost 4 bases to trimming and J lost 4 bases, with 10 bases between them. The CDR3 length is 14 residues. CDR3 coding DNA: TGTGCCAGCAGCTCGGTTCACCGCACCGGGGAGCTGTTTTTT. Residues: CASSSVHRTGELFF.

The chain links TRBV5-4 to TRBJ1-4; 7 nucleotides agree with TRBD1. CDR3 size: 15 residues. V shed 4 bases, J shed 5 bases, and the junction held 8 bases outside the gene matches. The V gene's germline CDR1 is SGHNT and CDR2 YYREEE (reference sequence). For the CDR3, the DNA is TGTGCCAGCAGCACATACAGGGGTACGAATGAAAAACTGTTTTTT. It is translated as CASSTYRGTNEKLFF. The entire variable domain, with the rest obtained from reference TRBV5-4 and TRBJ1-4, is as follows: ETGVTQSPTHLIKTRGQQVTLRCSSQSGHNTVSWYQQALGQGPQFIFQYYREEENGRGNFPPRFSGLQFPNYSSELNVNALELDDSALYLCASSTYRGTNEKLFFGSGTQLSVL.

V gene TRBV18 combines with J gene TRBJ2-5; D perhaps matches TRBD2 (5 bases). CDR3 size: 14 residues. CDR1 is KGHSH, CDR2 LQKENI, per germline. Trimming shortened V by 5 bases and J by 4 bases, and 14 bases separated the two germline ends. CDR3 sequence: CASSERTVGETQYF. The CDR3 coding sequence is TGTGCCAGCTCAGAACGGACTGTGGGAGAGACCCAGTACTTC.